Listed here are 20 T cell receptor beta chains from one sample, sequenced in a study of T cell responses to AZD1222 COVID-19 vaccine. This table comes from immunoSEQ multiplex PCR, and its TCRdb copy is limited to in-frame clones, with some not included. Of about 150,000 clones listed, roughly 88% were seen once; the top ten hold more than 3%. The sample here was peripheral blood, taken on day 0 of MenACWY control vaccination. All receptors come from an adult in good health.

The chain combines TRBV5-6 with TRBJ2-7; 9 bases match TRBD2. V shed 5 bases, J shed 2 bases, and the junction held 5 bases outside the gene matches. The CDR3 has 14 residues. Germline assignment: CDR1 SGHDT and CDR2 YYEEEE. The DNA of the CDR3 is TGTGCCAGCAGTGTAGCGGGAGAGACCTACGAGCAGTACTTC. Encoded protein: CASSVAGETYEQYF.

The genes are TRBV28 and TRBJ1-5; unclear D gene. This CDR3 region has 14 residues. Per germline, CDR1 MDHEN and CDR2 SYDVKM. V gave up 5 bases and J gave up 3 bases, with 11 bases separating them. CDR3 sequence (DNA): TGTGCCAGCAGTGAAACTCCTTTCAATCAGCCCCAGCATTTT. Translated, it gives CASSETPFNQPQHF.

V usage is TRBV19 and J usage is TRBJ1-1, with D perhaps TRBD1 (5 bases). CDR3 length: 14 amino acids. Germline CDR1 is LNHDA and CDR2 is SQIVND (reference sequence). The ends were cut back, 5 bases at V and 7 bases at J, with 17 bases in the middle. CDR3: CASSPPPTGLEAFF. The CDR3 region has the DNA TGTGCCAGTAGTCCACCGCCGACGGGGCTTGAAGCTTTCTTT.

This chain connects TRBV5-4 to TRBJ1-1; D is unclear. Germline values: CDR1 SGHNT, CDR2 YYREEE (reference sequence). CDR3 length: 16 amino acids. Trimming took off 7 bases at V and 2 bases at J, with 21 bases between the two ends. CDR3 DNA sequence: TGTGCCAGCTCAGTAGTTGAGGGCAGGAGAAACACTGAAGCTTTCTTT. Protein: CASSVVEGRRNTEAFF.

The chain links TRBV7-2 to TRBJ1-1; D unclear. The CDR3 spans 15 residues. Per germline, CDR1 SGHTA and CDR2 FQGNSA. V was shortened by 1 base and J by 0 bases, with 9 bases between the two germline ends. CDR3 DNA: TGTGCCAGCAGCTTAGTAGCAGGAATGAACACTGAAGCTTTCTTT. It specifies CASSLVAGMNTEAFF.

The CDR3 DNA reads as TGTGCCAGCAGCTTAGGGGCGGCAGTTTTCTACGAGCAGTACTTC. Its protein is CASSLGAAVFYEQYF. The chain couples TRBV7-6 to TRBJ2-7; D call uncertain. The CDR3 runs to 15 residues. The germline V gene encodes CDR1 SGHVS and CDR2 FNYEAQ. V shed 1 base and J shed 3 bases, with 13 bases lying between them. Together with reference TRBV7-6 and TRBJ2-7, the CDR3 gives the full variable domain: GAGVSQSPRYKVTKRGQDVALRCDPISGHVSLYWYRQALGQGPEFLTYFNYEAQQDKSGLPNDRFSAERPEGSISTLTIQRTEQRDSAMYRCASSLGAAVFYEQYFGPGTRLTVT.

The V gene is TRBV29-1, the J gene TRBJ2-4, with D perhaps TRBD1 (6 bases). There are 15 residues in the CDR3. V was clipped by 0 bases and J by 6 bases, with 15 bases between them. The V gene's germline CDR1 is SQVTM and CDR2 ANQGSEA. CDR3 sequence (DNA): TGCAGCGTTGAAGATCGATTTCAGGGGCTAAACATTCAGTACTTC. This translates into CSVEDRFQGLNIQYF.

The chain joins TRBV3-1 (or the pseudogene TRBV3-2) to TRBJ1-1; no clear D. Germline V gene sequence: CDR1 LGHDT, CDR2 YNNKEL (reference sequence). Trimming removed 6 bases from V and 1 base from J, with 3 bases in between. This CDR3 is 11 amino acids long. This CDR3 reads CASRANTEAFF. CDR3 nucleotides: TGTGCCAGCAGGGCGAACACTGAAGCTTTCTTT.

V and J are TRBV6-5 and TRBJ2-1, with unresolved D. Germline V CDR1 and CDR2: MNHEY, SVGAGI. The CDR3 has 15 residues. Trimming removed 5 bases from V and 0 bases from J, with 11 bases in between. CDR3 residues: CASSTERSSYNEQFF. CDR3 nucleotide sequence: TGTGCCAGCAGTACCGAGAGGAGCTCCTACAATGAGCAGTTCTTC.

The CDR3 protein is CAISQTGLGQPQHF. The CDR3 nucleotides read TGTGCCATCAGTCAGACAGGGCTGGGTCAGCCCCAGCATTTT. The rearrangement uses TRBV10-3 and TRBJ1-5, with 7 bases lining up with TRBD1. Per the germline V gene, CDR1 is ENHRY and CDR2 is SYGVKD. Losses at the gene ends were 5 bases for V and 6 bases for J; bases not matched to a gene: 7. This CDR3 spans 14 amino acids.

In nucleotides, the CDR3 is TGTGCCAGCAGCCCAGGGACGGGACAGGAGAATTCACCCCTCCACTTT. Protein sequence: CASSPGTGQENSPLHF. This rearrangement joins TRBV11-3 to TRBJ1-6; 8 nucleotides line up with TRBD1. Unmatched junction bases numbered 10, after V lost 5 bases and J lost 7 bases. The CDR3 sequence is 16 residues long. CDR1 and CDR2 (germline): SGHNT, YENEEA.

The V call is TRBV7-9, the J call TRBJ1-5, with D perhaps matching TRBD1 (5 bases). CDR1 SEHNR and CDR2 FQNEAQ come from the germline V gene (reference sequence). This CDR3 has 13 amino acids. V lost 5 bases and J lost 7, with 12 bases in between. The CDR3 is CASSGITGQPQHF. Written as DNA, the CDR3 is TGTGCCAGCAGCGGGATAACAGGACAGCCCCAGCATTTT.

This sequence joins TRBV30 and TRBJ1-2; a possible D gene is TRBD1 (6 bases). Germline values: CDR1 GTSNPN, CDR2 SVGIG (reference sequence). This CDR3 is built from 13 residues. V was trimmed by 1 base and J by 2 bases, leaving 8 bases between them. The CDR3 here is CAWSADSNYGYTF. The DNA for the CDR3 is TGTGCCTGGAGTGCGGACAGCAACTATGGCTACACCTTC.

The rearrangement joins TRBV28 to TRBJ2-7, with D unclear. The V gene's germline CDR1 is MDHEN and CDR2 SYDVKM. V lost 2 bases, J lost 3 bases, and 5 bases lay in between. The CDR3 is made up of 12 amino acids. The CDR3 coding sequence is TGTGCCAGCAGTTTAAGGGTCTACGAGCAGTACTTC. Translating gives CASSLRVYEQYF. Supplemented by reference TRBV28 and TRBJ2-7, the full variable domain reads DVKVTQSSRYLVKRTGEKVFLECVQDMDHENMFWYRQDPGLGLRLIYFSYDVKMKEKGDIPEGYSVSREKKERFSLILESASTNQTSMYLCASSLRVYEQYFGPGTRLTVT.

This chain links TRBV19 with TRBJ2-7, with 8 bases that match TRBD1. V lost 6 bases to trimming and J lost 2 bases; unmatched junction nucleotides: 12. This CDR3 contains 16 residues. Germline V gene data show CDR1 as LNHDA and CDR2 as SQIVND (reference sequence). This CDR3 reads CASSPAGGAGPYEQYF. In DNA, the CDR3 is TGTGCCAGTAGCCCTGCAGGGGGCGCAGGGCCCTACGAGCAGTACTTC. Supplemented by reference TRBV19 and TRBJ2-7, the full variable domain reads DGGITQSPKYLFRKEGQNVTLSCEQNLNHDAMYWYRQDPGQGLRLIYYSQIVNDFQKGDIAEGYSVSREKKESFPLTVTSAQKNPTAFYLCASSPAGGAGPYEQYFGPGTRLTVT.

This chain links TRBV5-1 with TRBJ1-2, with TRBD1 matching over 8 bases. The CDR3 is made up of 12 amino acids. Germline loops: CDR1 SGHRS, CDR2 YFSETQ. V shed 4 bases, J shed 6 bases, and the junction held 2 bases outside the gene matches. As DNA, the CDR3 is TGCGCCAGCAGCCCGGACAGGGATGGCTACACCTTC. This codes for CASSPDRDGYTF.

CDR3: CASRWDPDQPQHF. DNA for the CDR3: TGCGCCAGCAGATGGGACCCGGATCAGCCCCAGCATTTT. The chain has TRBV5-1 and TRBJ1-5; D might be TRBD1 (5 bases). Trimming removed 5 bases from V and 5 bases from J, with 11 bases in between. This CDR3 contains 13 residues. Germline-derived CDR1 and CDR2 are SGHRS and YFSETQ.

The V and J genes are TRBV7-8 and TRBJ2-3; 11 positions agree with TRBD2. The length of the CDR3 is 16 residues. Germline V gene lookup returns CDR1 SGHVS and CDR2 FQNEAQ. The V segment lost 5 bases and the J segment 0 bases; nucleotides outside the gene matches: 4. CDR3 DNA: TGTGCCAGCAGCCCAATAGCGGGAGGGAGCACAGATACGCAGTATTTT. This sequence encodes CASSPIAGGSTDTQYF.

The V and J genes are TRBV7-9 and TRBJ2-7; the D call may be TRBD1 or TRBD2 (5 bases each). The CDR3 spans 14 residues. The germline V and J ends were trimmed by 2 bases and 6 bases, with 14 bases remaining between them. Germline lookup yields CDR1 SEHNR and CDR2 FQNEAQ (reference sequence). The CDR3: CASSLRKGPSEQYF. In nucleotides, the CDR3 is TGTGCCAGCAGCTTACGCAAGGGACCCAGCGAGCAGTACTTC.

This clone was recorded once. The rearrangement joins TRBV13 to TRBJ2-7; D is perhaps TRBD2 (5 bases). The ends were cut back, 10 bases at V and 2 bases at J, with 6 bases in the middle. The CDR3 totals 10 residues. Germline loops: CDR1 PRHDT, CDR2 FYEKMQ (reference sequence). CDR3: CATGAYEQYF. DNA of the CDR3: TGTGCCACCGGGGCCTACGAGCAGTACTTC.